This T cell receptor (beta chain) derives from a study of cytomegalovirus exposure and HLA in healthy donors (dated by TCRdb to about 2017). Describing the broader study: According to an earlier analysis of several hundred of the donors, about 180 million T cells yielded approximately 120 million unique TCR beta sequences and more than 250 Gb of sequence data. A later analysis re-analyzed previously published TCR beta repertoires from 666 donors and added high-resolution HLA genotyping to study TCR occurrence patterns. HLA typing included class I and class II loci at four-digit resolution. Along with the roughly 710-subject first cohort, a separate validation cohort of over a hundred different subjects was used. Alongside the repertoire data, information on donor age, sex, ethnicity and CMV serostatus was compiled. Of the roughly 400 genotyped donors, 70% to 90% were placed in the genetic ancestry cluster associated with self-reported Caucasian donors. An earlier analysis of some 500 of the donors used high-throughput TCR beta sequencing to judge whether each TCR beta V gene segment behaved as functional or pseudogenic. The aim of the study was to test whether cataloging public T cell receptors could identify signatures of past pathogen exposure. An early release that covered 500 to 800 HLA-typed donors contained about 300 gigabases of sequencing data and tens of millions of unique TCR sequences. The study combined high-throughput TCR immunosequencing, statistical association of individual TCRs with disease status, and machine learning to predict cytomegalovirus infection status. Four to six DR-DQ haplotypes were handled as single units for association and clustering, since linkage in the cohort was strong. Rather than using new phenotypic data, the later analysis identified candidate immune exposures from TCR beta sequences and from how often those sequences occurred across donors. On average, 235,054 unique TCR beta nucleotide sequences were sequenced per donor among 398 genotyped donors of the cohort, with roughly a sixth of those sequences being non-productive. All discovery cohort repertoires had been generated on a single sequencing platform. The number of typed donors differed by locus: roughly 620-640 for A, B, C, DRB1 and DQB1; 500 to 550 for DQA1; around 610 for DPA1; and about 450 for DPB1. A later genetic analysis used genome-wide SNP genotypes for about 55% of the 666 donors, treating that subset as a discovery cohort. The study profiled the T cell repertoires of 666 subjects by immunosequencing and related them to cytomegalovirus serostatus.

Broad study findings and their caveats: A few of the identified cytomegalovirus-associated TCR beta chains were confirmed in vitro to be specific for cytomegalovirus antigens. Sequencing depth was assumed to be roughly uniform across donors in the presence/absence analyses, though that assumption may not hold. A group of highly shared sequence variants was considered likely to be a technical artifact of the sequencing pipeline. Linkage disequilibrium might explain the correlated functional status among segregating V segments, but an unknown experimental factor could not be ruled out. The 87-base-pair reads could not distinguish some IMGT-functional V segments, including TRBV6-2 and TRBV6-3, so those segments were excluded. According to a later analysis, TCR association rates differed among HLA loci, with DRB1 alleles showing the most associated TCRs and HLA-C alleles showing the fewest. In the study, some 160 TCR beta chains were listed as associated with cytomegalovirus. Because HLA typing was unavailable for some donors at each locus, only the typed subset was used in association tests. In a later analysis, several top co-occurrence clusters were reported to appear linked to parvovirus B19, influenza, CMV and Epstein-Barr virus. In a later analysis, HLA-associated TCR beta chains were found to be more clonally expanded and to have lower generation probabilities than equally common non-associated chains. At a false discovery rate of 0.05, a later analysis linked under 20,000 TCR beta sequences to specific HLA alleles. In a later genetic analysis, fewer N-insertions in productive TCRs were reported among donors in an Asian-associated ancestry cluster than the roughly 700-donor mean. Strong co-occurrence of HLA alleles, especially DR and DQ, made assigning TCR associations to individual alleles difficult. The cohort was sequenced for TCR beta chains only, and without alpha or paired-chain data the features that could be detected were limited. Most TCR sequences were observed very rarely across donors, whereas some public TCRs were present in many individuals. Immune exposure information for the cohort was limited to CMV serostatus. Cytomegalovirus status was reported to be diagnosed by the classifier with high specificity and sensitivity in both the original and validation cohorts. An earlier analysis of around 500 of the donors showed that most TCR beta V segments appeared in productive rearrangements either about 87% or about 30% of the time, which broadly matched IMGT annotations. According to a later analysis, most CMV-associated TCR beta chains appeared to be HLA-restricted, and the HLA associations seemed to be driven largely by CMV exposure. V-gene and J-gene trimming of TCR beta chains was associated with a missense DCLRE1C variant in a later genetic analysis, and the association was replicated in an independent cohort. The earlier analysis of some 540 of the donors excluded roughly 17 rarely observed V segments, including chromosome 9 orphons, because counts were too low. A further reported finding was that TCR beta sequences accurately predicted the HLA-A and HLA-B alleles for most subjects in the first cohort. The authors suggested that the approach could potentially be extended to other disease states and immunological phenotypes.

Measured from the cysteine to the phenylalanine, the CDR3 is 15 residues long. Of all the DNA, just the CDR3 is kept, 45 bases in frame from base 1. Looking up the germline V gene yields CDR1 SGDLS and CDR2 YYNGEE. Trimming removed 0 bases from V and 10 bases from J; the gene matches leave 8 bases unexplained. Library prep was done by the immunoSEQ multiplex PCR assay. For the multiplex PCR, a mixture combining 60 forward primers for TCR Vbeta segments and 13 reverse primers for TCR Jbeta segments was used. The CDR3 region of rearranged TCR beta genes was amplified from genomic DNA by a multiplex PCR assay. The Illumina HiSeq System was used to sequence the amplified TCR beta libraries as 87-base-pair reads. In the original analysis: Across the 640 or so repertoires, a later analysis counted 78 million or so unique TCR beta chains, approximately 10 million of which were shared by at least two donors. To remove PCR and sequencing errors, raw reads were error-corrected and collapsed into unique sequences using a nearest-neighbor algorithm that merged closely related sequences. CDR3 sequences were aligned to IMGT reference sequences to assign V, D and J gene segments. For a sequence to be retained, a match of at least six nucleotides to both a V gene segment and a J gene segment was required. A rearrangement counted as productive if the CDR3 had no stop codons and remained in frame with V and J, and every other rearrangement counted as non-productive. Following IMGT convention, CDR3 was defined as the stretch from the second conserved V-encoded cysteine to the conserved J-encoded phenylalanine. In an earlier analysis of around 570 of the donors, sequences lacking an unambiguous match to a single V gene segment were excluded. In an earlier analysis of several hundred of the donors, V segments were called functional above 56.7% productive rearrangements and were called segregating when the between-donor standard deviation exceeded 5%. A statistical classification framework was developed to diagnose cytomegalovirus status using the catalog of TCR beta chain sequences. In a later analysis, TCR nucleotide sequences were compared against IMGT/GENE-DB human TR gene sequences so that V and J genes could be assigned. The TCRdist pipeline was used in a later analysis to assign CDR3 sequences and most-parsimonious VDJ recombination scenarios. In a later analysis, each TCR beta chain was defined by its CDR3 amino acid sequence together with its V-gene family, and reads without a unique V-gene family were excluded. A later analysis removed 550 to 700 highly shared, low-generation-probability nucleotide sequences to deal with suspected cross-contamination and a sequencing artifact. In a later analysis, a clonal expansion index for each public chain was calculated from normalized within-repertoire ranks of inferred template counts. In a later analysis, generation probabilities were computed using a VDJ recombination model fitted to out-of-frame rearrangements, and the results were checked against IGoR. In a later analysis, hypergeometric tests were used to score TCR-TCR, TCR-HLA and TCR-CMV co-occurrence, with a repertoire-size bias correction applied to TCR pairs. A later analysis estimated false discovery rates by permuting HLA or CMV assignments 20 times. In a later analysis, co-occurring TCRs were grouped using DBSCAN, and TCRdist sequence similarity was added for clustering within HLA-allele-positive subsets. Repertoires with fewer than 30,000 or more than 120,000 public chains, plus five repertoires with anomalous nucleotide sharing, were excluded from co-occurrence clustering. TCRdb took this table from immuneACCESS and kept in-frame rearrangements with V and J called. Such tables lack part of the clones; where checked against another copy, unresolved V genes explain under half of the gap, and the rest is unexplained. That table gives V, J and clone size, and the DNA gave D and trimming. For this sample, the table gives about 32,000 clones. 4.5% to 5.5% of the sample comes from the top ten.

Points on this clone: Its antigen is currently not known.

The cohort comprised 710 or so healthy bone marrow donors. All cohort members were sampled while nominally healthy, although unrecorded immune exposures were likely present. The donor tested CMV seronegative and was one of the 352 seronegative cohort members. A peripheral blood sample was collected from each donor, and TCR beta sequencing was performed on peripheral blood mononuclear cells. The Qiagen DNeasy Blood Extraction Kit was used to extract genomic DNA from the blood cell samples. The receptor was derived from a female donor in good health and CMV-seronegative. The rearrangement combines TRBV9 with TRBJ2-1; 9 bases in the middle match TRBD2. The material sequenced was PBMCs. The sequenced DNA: TGTGCCAGCAGCGTAGCCGCGCGGGGGGGCGGGGAGCAGTTCTTC. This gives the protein CASSVAARGGGEQFF.